The 3 T cell receptor beta chains below were found in one sample sequenced in a study of cytomegalovirus exposure and HLA in healthy donors. The PCR employed 60 Vbeta primers together with 13 Jbeta primers. Data came from immunoSEQ multiplex PCR; TCRdb stores just in-frame clones and leaves some out. Found here are 65,000 to 85,000 clones, approximately 72% of them singletons; the top ten hold 8% to 9.5%. The sequenced sample consisted of PBMCs. These receptors all come from a woman aged 40-49 years in good health and CMV-seropositive.

V gene TRBV19 combines with J gene TRBJ1-5; tentatively, D is TRBD1 (5 bases). Between the trimmed V and J ends, which lost 3 bases and 0 bases, there was a span of 6 bases. CDR3 size: 14 residues. Germline V gives CDR1 LNHDA, CDR2 SQIVND (reference sequence). The CDR3 spells CASSIRDSNQPQHF. CDR3 coding DNA: TGTGCCAGTAGTATCAGGGATAGCAATCAGCCCCAGCATTTT.

The genes are TRBV18 and TRBJ1-4; D is undetermined. This CDR3 comprises 14 residues. Germline assignment: CDR1 KGHSH and CDR2 LQKENI. The V end lost 2 bases, the J end lost 2 bases, and 6 bases lay between the germline ends. CDR3 nucleotide sequence: TGTGCCAGCTCACCATCGGGGACTAATGAAAAACTGTTTTTT. Its protein product is CASSPSGTNEKLFF.

As regards this clone: Other nucleotide sequences from this sample produce the same CDR3. This sequence joins TRBV27 and TRBJ1-6, with 12 bases aligning to TRBD1. V lost 3 bases, J lost 3 bases, and 12 bases stayed unmatched. There are 20 residues in the CDR3. Germline assignment: CDR1 MNHEY and CDR2 SMNVEV (reference sequence). The CDR3 DNA reads as TGTGCCAGCAGTTTCTCCTCGGGACAGGGGGCGTTCGGCTATAATTCACCCCTCCACTTT. Translated, it gives CASSFSSGQGAFGYNSPLHF.